This TCR beta chain was observed in a study of CD8+CD57+ T cells in acquired aplastic anemia. Notes on the study in general: Patients were compared with controls for CD8+ Simpson's diversity, and no significant difference emerged.

All patients picked for sequencing had shown, by flow cytometry, an expansion of CD8+CD57+ cells. The enrolled patients all had severe acquired aplastic anemia. Sampling of blood occurred while the patients had still received no therapy. CDR3 size: 11 residues. The V gene's germline CDR1 is KGHDR and CDR2 SFDVKD. Trimming pared 9 bases from V and 3 bases from J, leaving 8 bases between. About this clonotype itself: The antigen remains unidentified.

Profiling of TCR beta VDJ combinations and CDR3 sequences used genomic DNA as template. A single record per CDR3 protein comes from TCRdb applying MiXCR to the reads. The table has 150,000 to 200,000 distinct CDR3 sequences, less than 60% seen once. This receptor was obtained from a human donor with aplastic anemia. The chain recombines TRBV24-1 with TRBJ2-7; D is unclear. The material sequenced was sorted CD4+, CD8+, or CD8+CD57+ T cells (not recorded which) from PBMCs. CDR3 DNA: TGTGCCACCCTCACGGACTACGAGCAGTACTTC. It codes for CATLTDYEQYF.